This T cell receptor beta chain was recovered during a study of cytomegalovirus exposure and HLA in healthy donors. Regarding this clone: Its antigen remains unknown.

This CDR3 has 14 amino acids. Trimming stripped 9 bases from V and 3 bases from J, with 17 bases between. Per the germline V gene, CDR1 is LNHDA and CDR2 is SQIVND (reference sequence). Study results and limitations: Published work reported that the classifier diagnosed cytomegalovirus status with high specificity and sensitivity. One later analysis, an examination of the approximately 130 validation repertoires, found that first-cohort TCR clusters tended to co-occur in them.

Profiled with immunoSEQ multiplex PCR; TCRdb holds only in-frame clones, not every one. Of tens of thousands of clones in the sample, roughly 92% were seen once. Donors were drawn from the approximately 110-subject validation cohort, separate from the roughly 610-subject first cohort. Sample: PBMCs. The sequence was obtained from a woman aged 25 to 39 in good health and CMV-seropositive. The chain joins TRBV19 to TRBJ1-1; D unclear. CDR3 sequence: CASEDYPGDTEAFF. The CDR3 DNA reads as TGTGCCAGCGAGGACTACCCCGGGGACACTGAAGCTTTCTTT.